These 32 T cell receptor beta chains were all obtained from the same sample, sequenced in a study of blood T cell repertoires in COVID-19 (dated by TCRdb to 2020 to 2022). Receptor libraries were prepared by the immunoSEQ multiplex PCR assay. Imported from immuneACCESS, the table was reduced by TCRdb to in-frame sequences with V and J called. These copies leave out some clones; in studies compared against another copy, an unresolved V gene accounts for under half, and the cause of the remainder is not known. This sample has about 97,000 clones in its table, and approximately 90% of those were observed once. The ten largest clones capture approximately 5% of the sample. The sequenced sample was peripheral blood. Receptors originate from a woman aged 50 to 60 with COVID-19, enrolled during active disease.

V usage is TRBV24-1 and J usage is TRBJ2-2; 13 bases are shared with TRBD2. The length of the CDR3 is 14 residues. In germline, CDR1 is KGHDR, CDR2 SFDVKD. V lost 8 bases to trimming and J lost 8 bases; unmatched junction nucleotides: 4. In nucleotides, the CDR3 is TGTGCCACCACCGCGGGACTAGCGGGGGGGGAGCTGTTTTTT. This translates into CATTAGLAGGELFF.

The genes are TRBV15 and TRBJ2-7; 10 bases match TRBD1. CDR1 and CDR2 from the germline V gene are LNHNV and YYDKDF (reference sequence). This CDR3 comprises 17 residues. The J segment lost 4 bases and the V segment lost 1 base, leaving 10 bases of the junction unmatched. CDR3 nucleotide sequence: TGTGCCACCAGCAGAGCGTTAGGTGGGGACAGGGGTTACGAGCAGTACTTC. Translated: CATSRALGGDRGYEQYF.

J is TRBJ1-5 and V is TRBV6-5; possibly TRBD1 for D (6 bases). The CDR3 runs to 15 residues. Trimming cost V 7 bases and J 1 base, with 14 bases left between them. CDR1 MNHEY and CDR2 SVGAGI come from the germline V gene. The CDR3 spells CASTPRQGSNQPQHF. The CDR3 nucleotides are TGTGCCAGCACACCCCGCCAGGGGAGCAATCAGCCCCAGCATTTT.

The chain employs TRBV6-5 and TRBJ1-3; 7 bases match TRBD1. Trimming at V came to 5 bases and at J to 2 bases, leaving 6 bases not matched to a gene. The CDR3 extends over 15 amino acids. Germline V CDR1 and CDR2: MNHEY, SVGAGI. The CDR3 protein is CASSPGGLAGNTIYF. Here the CDR3 DNA reads TGTGCCAGCAGTCCAGGGGGGTTAGCTGGAAACACCATATATTTT.

In this sample, this clone turned up a few times. V gene TRBV6-5 combines with J gene TRBJ2-3; TRBD1 is a possible D gene (5 bases). Looked up from germline, CDR1 is MNHEY and CDR2 is SVGAGI. Trimming stripped 4 bases from V and 2 bases from J, with 10 bases between. This CDR3 is 14 amino acids long. CDR3 sequence (DNA): TGTGCCAGCAGTTTACCAGGGTCCACAGATACGCAGTATTTT. Translated: CASSLPGSTDTQYF.

V gene TRBV27 combines with J gene TRBJ1-1, with 10 nucleotides matching TRBD1. V lost 4 bases and J lost 1; bases outside the gene matches: 3. The CDR3 extends over 15 amino acids. Germline values: CDR1 MNHEY, CDR2 SMNVEV (reference sequence). The CDR3 DNA is TGTGCCAGCAGTTCGGGACAGGGGAGGAACACTGAAGCTTTCTTT. It is translated as CASSSGQGRNTEAFF.

The DNA of the CDR3 is TGTGCCAGCAGCTCAACAGCCGGAGGGGACATTCAGTACTTC. It translates to CASSSTAGGDIQYF. This chain connects TRBV7-9 to TRBJ2-4, with a tentative D call TRBD2 (6 bases). Trimming removed 4 bases at V and 8 bases at J, with 15 bases between. The CDR3 runs to 14 residues. Germline V gene sequence: CDR1 SEHNR, CDR2 FQNEAQ (reference sequence). Complete variable domain (other parts from reference TRBV7-9 and TRBJ2-4): DTGVSQNPRHKITKRGQNVTFRCDPISEHNRLYWYRQTLGQGPEFLTYFQNEAQLEKSRLLSDRFSAERPKGSFSTLEIQRTEQGDSAMYLCASSSTAGGDIQYFGAGTRLSVL.

CDR3 sequence: CASSQADSWDTIYF. In nucleotides, the CDR3 is TGTGCCAGCAGCCAAGCCGACAGTTGGGACACCATATATTTT. The V and J genes are TRBV4-2 and TRBJ1-3, with D perhaps matching TRBD1 (5 bases). This CDR3 has 14 residues. From germline, CDR1 is LGHNA and CDR2 YNFKEQ. V was cut by 1 base and J by 8 bases, with 12 bases left in between.

The chain employs TRBV13 and TRBJ1-4, with 8 bases that match TRBD1. The CDR3 covers 15 residues. CDR1 and CDR2 (germline): PRHDT, FYEKMQ (reference sequence). Trimming cost V 4 bases and J 7 bases; bases outside gene matches: 8. CDR3 DNA: TGTGCCAGCAGCTCCTCAACAGGGGGACTTGAAAAACTGTTTTTT. This translates into CASSSSTGGLEKLFF. The entire variable domain, with the rest obtained from reference TRBV13 and TRBJ1-4, is as follows: AAGVIQSPRHLIKEKRETATLKCYPIPRHDTVYWYQQGPGQDPQFLISFYEKMQSDKGSIPDRFSAQQFSDYHSELNMSSLELGDSALYFCASSSSTGGLEKLFFGSGTQLSVL.

The chain has TRBV29-1 and TRBJ1-5, with D unresolved. V lost 5 bases to trimming and J lost 0 bases, with 14 bases between them. The CDR3 loop spans 15 amino acids. Germline CDR1 and CDR2: SQVTM and ANQGSEA. The DNA for the CDR3 is TGCAGCGTTCGCGAGGGTTTCTCTAGCAATCAGCCCCAGCATTTT. It encodes CSVREGFSSNQPQHF.

This clone was observed a single time. The V and J genes are TRBV7-2 and TRBJ1-1, with a possible D match to TRBD1 (5 bases). Germline assignment: CDR1 SGHTA and CDR2 FQGNSA. The CDR3 is 15 residues long. Between the trimmed V and J ends, which lost 0 bases and 4 bases, there was a span of 12 bases. CDR3 residues: CASSLAPQGGTEAFF. In DNA form, the CDR3 reads TGTGCCAGCAGCTTAGCTCCCCAGGGAGGCACTGAAGCTTTCTTT.

J is TRBJ2-7 and V is TRBV7-9, with TRBD1 matching 9 bases. The V gene's germline CDR1 is SEHNR and CDR2 FQNEAQ (reference sequence). The ends lost 5 bases at V and 3 bases at J; junction bases unmatched: 8. The CDR3 runs 15 residues. CDR3 region: CASSPGQGDLYEQYF. Written as DNA, the CDR3 is TGTGCCAGCAGCCCGGGACAGGGTGACCTCTACGAGCAGTACTTC.

The rearrangement joins TRBV4-2 to TRBJ2-7, with 9 bases matching TRBD2. CDR3 size: 16 residues. The trim removed 0 bases at V and 0 bases at J, leaving 3 bases unmatched. Germline loops: CDR1 LGHNA, CDR2 YNFKEQ. The CDR3 loop reads CASSQDAGGSSYEQYF. The CDR3 coding sequence is TGTGCCAGCAGCCAAGATGCGGGGGGGAGCTCCTACGAGCAGTACTTC.

The J gene is TRBJ2-7, the V gene TRBV5-4, with 9 bases aligning to TRBD1. J lost 5 bases, V lost 0 bases, and 6 bases had no gene match. Germline CDR1 SGHNT, CDR2 YYREEE (reference sequence). The CDR3 is made up of 15 amino acids. The CDR3 protein is CASSLEGQGGHEQYF. Written as DNA, the CDR3 is TGTGCCAGCAGCTTGGAGGGACAGGGCGGCCACGAGCAGTACTTC. The full variable domain, in which reference TRBV5-4 and TRBJ2-7 provide the parts outside the CDR3, is ETGVTQSPTHLIKTRGQQVTLRCSSQSGHNTVSWYQQALGQGPQFIFQYYREEENGRGNFPPRFSGLQFPNYSSELNVNALELDDSALYLCASSLEGQGGHEQYFGPGTRLTVT.

The chain combines TRBV10-3 with TRBJ2-5; a weak D match, TRBD2 (5 bases). The CDR3 is 16 amino acids. V gave up 2 bases and J gave up 0 bases, with 13 bases separating them. In germline, CDR1 is ENHRY, CDR2 SYGVKD. In nucleotides, the CDR3 is TGTGCCATCAGTGAGGGAGCGGCGTCGTACCAAGAGACCCAGTACTTC. Protein product: CAISEGAASYQETQYF.

This chain links TRBV3-1 (or the pseudogene TRBV3-2) with TRBJ2-5; a weak D match, TRBD2 (6 bases). The V end was cut by 0 bases, the J end by 5 bases, with 16 bases between. Germline lookup yields CDR1 LGHDT and CDR2 YNNKEL (reference sequence). The CDR3 is made up of 16 amino acids. CDR3 DNA: TGTGCCAGCAGCCAAGATCCCCGGGGCCGGGGGGAGACCCAGTACTTC. Amino acid sequence: CASSQDPRGRGETQYF.

As DNA, the CDR3 is TGTGCCACCACCTGGGAGGGGGGGAGCAATCAGCCCCAGCATTTT. Encoded protein: CATTWEGGSNQPQHF. This chain connects TRBV6-5 to TRBJ1-5, with D perhaps matching TRBD1 (6 bases). The CDR3 loop spans 15 amino acids. Deletions cut 10 bases from V and 1 base from J, with 17 bases between. Germline V gene sequence: CDR1 MNHEY, CDR2 SVGAGI.

CDR3 DNA: TGTGCCAGCAGCCCTCCCCTCCAGCCCCAGCATTTT. Translation: CASSPPLQPQHF. The chain links TRBV12-3 or TRBV12-4 to TRBJ1-5; D is unresolved. Trimming left V 6 bases short and J 7 bases short, with 10 bases between. The CDR3 has 12 amino acids.

V gene TRBV10-3 combines with J gene TRBJ1-2; the D gene is possibly TRBD1 (5 bases). Germline CDR1 reads ENHRY; CDR2 reads SYGVKD. The CDR3 is 15 residues long. The V and J ends lost 0 bases and 4 bases respectively, with 12 bases between them. CDR3 amino acids: CAISESGGTSYGYTF. The CDR3 DNA reads TGTGCCATCAGTGAGTCGGGGGGAACGAGCTATGGCTACACCTTC.

The chain uses TRBV10-3 and TRBJ1-1; D ambiguous. The CDR3 consists of 15 residues. Germline CDR1 reads ENHRY; CDR2 reads SYGVKD. Between the trimmed V and J ends, which lost 10 bases and 0 bases, there was a span of 18 bases. CDR3 region: CASRKNSNMNTEAFF. DNA for the CDR3: TGTGCCAGCAGAAAGAACAGCAATATGAACACTGAAGCTTTCTTT.

The chain employs TRBV30 and TRBJ1-6; D is perhaps TRBD1 (5 bases). The CDR3 totals 15 residues. V was clipped by 2 bases and J by 8 bases, with 16 bases between them. Germline CDR1 GTSNPN, CDR2 SVGIG (reference sequence). The CDR3 loop is CAWSSPGQDYSPLHF. CDR3 coding DNA: TGTGCCTGGAGTTCACCCGGACAAGATTATTCACCCCTCCACTTT.

This chain uses TRBV5-4 with TRBJ2-1, with D maybe TRBD1 (6 bases). The CDR3 length is 14 residues. Trimming pared 4 bases from V and 4 bases from J, leaving 12 bases between. CDR1 is SGHNT and CDR2 is YYREEE in the germline V gene (reference sequence). CDR3: CASSLWTVYNEQFF. CDR3 in DNA: TGTGCCAGCAGCCTATGGACAGTTTACAATGAGCAGTTCTTC.

V gene TRBV6-4 combines with J gene TRBJ1-5, with 9 bases aligning to TRBD1. The V segment lost 5 bases and the J segment 8 bases; nucleotides outside the gene matches: 7. The CDR3 is 14 residues long. Germline V gives CDR1 MRHNA, CDR2 SNTAGT. CDR3 protein: CASSPGQGVKPQHF. The DNA for the CDR3 is TGTGCCAGCAGTCCGGGACAGGGAGTAAAGCCCCAGCATTTT.

The chain is built from TRBV7-9 and TRBJ1-2, with D possibly TRBD1 on 6 matching bases. This CDR3 comprises 15 residues. Trimming shortened V by 1 base and J by 3 bases, and 12 bases separated the two germline ends. From germline, CDR1 is SEHNR and CDR2 FQNEAQ (reference sequence). The CDR3 region has the DNA TGTGCCAGCAGCTTAGACGGCACAGGGTACTATGGCTACACCTTC. Translated, it gives CASSLDGTGYYGYTF.

V is TRBV11-2 and J is TRBJ2-2; perhaps TRBD2 as D (7 bases). The CDR3 length is 15 residues. Trimming left V 1 base short and J 8 bases short, with 14 bases between. Germline V CDR1 and CDR2: SGHAT, FQNNGV. CDR3 amino acids: CASSLVGGLGGELFF. The CDR3 DNA is TGTGCCAGCAGCTTAGTGGGGGGGCTAGGTGGGGAGCTGTTTTTT.

The chain recombines TRBV5-4 with TRBJ2-5; D remains ambiguous. In germline, CDR1 is SGHNT, CDR2 YYREEE (reference sequence). The CDR3 sequence is 13 residues long. V lost 0 bases and J lost 5, with 8 bases in between. The CDR3 here is CASSLGQVETQYF. CDR3 nucleotides: TGTGCCAGCAGCTTGGGGCAGGTCGAGACCCAGTACTTC.

This clone was observed a handful of times. The rearrangement links TRBV19 to TRBJ2-1, with 8 bases lining up with TRBD1. The germline gives CDR1 LNHDA, CDR2 SQIVND (reference sequence). V was pared by 3 bases and J by 9 bases, with 10 bases of the junction left unmatched. The CDR3 covers 15 residues. The CDR3 spells CASSILDRGGGEQFF. CDR3 coding DNA: TGTGCCAGTAGTATTCTCGACAGGGGAGGAGGTGAGCAGTTCTTC.

The chain joins TRBV19 to TRBJ2-6; the match to TRBD2 covers 11 bases. Germline lookup yields CDR1 LNHDA and CDR2 SQIVND (reference sequence). The CDR3 is made up of 18 amino acids. V was clipped by 4 bases and J by 0 bases; unmatched bases: 5. CDR3 protein: CASSTSGGTHSGANVLTF. The CDR3 nucleotides read TGTGCCAGTAGTACTAGCGGGGGGACTCACTCTGGGGCCAACGTCCTGACTTTC.

About this clone: The sample has other DNA sequences that encode this CDR3 too. The chain recombines TRBV12-5 with TRBJ1-6, with 7 nucleotides matching TRBD1. CDR3 length: 18 amino acids. After removal of 2 bases from V and 0 bases from J, the junction contained 7 bases not matched to a gene. Germline V gene data show CDR1 as LGHNT and CDR2 as FRNRAP. The CDR3 is CASGLFRGIVSYNSPLHF. The DNA for the CDR3 is TGTGCTAGTGGTTTGTTCAGGGGGATAGTCTCCTATAATTCACCCCTCCACTTT.

The sample holds a few counts of this clone. The chain carries TRBV2 and TRBJ1-4; D not resolved. The germline CDR1 and CDR2 sequences are SNHLY and FYNNEI. V was cut by 8 bases and J by 8 bases, with 12 bases left in between. The length of the CDR3 is 12 residues. Written as DNA, the CDR3 is TGTGCCAGCGGACGGAGGGTAGAAAAACTGTTTTTT. This gives the protein CASGRRVEKLFF.

This clone was counted between two and nine times. The V and J genes are TRBV5-1 and TRBJ2-7; TRBD1 is a possible D gene (5 bases). Per the germline V gene, CDR1 is SGHRS and CDR2 is YFSETQ. The CDR3 extends over 14 amino acids. The V gene lost 4 bases and the J gene lost 0 bases, with 11 bases spanning the gap. For the CDR3, the DNA is TGCGCCAGCAGCCCCCTCGACAGCTCCTACGAGCAGTACTTC. Translation: CASSPLDSSYEQYF. The full variable domain, completed using reference TRBV5-1 and TRBJ2-7, is KAGVTQTPRYLIKTRGQQVTLSCSPISGHRSVSWYQQTPGQGLQFLFEYFSETQRNKGNFPGRFSGRQFSNSRSEMNVSTLELGDSALYLCASSPLDSSYEQYFGPGTRLTVT.

This chain links TRBV7-9 with TRBJ2-2; 9 positions agree with TRBD2. There are 15 residues in the CDR3. Germline CDR1 is SEHNR and CDR2 is FQNEAQ (reference sequence). V trimming: 5 bases; J trimming: 6 bases; junction bases outside the gene matches: 7. CDR3 bases: TGTGCCAGCAGCCCGGACGGACTAGCGTCCGGGGAGCTGTTTTTT. Translated, it gives CASSPDGLASGELFF.